Listed here are 32 T cell receptor beta chains from one sample, sequenced in a study of T cell responses to AZD1222 COVID-19 vaccine. Produced via immunoSEQ multiplex PCR; TCRdb's table is partial and in-frame only. Of about 100,000 clones in the sample, about nine tenths are singletons; the top ten hold 3.1%. The source material was peripheral blood, sampled on day 0 of MenACWY control vaccination. The origin of the receptors is an adult in good health.

The chain joins TRBV6-4 to TRBJ2-6; perhaps TRBD2 as D (5 bases). The length of the CDR3 is 16 residues. Germline values: CDR1 MRHNA, CDR2 SNTAGT. V was pared by 0 bases and J by 0 bases, with 6 bases between. This CDR3 reads CASSDSSGSGANVLTF. CDR3 DNA sequence: TGTGCCAGCAGTGACTCGAGCGGCTCTGGGGCCAACGTCCTGACTTTC.

The chain has TRBV7-8 and TRBJ2-2, with a weak D call TRBD2 (5 bases). The CDR3 totals 15 residues. CDR1 is SGHVS and CDR2 is FQNEAQ in the germline V gene. V lost 2 bases to trimming and J lost 5 bases, with 12 bases between them. DNA of the CDR3: TGTGCCAGCAGCTTAAAGGCGGGTGGGACCGGGGAGCTGTTTTTT. Amino acids: CASSLKAGGTGELFF.

This chain joins TRBV6-2 or TRBV6-3 and TRBJ1-2, with D possibly TRBD1 on 5 matching bases. There are 16 residues in the CDR3. Trimming removed 2 bases at V and 3 bases at J, with 16 bases between. The germline V gene encodes CDR1 MNHEY and CDR2 SVGEGT. The CDR3: CASSYPPGGGDYGYTF. The CDR3 DNA is TGTGCCAGCAGTTACCCACCTGGCGGGGGGGACTATGGCTACACCTTC.

The chain couples TRBV24-1 to TRBJ1-2; weak D call: TRBD1 (6 bases). CDR1 is KGHDR, CDR2 SFDVKD, per germline. The CDR3 sequence is 15 residues long. The V gene lost 4 bases and the J gene lost 4 bases, with 15 bases spanning the gap. This chain's CDR3 is CATSETGQPSYGYTF. In DNA form, the CDR3 reads TGTGCCACCAGTGAAACTGGACAGCCGAGCTATGGCTACACCTTC.

The chain employs TRBV10-1 and TRBJ1-1, with D unclear. The V gene's germline CDR1 is WNHNN and CDR2 SYGVQD (reference sequence). The CDR3 covers 12 residues. Trimming left V 2 bases short and J 7 bases short, with 8 bases between. The CDR3 coding sequence is TGCGCCAGCAGTGAGACGGGGAATGAAGCTTTCTTT. It translates to CASSETGNEAFF.

J is TRBJ2-5 and V is TRBV4-2; 12 bases are a match to TRBD2. The germline V gene encodes CDR1 LGHNA and CDR2 YNFKEQ. V shed 0 bases, J shed 5 bases, and the junction held 4 bases outside the gene matches. CDR3 size: 16 residues. CDR3 in DNA: TGTGCCAGCAGCCAAGACCCTAGCGGGGGGGCGGAGACCCAGTACTTC. The encoded protein is CASSQDPSGGAETQYF.

The chain employs TRBV4-1 and TRBJ2-7; D is undetermined. Trimming removed 4 bases from V and 5 bases from J, with 12 bases in between. The CDR3 has 13 amino acids. Germline CDR1 reads MGHRA; CDR2 reads YSYEKL. The CDR3 coding sequence is TGCGCCAGCAGCCCTCGGGCGAGCCACGAGCAGTACTTC. This encodes CASSPRASHEQYF.

This chain connects TRBV5-3 to TRBJ1-5; 8 bases match TRBD1. TRBV5-3 is an ORF; its function is uncertain. Trimming removed 3 bases from V and 7 bases from J; junction bases left unmatched: 9. This CDR3 contains 15 residues. The CDR3 coding sequence is TGTGCCAGAAGCTGTCAGGGGGCCGGGCTACAGCCCCAGCATTTT. Translated, it gives CARSCQGAGLQPQHF.

V usage is TRBV7-9 and J usage is TRBJ1-1; D remains ambiguous. The CDR3 consists of 11 residues. The V gene lost 4 bases and the J gene lost 3 bases, with 3 bases spanning the gap. Germline V CDR1 and CDR2: SEHNR, FQNEAQ (reference sequence). The CDR3 DNA follows: TGTGCCAGCAGCTCCGACACTGAAGCTTTCTTT. It encodes CASSSDTEAFF.

The V call is TRBV18, the J call TRBJ1-2; D remains ambiguous. CDR1 and CDR2 (germline): KGHSH, LQKENI. This CDR3 comprises 13 residues. The V and J ends lost 0 bases and 5 bases respectively, with 7 bases between them. CDR3 nucleotides: TGTGCCAGCTCACCACCTTCGGGTTATGGCTACACCTTC. Its translation: CASSPPSGYGYTF.

CDR3 DNA: TGTGCCAGCAGCGCCACTGTGAATCAGCCCCAGCATTTT. As protein: CASSATVNQPQHF. The V and J genes are TRBV9 and TRBJ1-5; D is uncertain. The V and J ends lost 3 bases and 4 bases respectively, with 8 bases between them. The CDR3 sequence is 13 residues long. CDR1 is SGDLS, CDR2 YYNGEE, per germline.

DNA for the CDR3: TGTGCCTGGAGTGTACCCGGGGCGTTGAGCAATCAGCCCCAGCATTTT. Amino acid sequence: CAWSVPGALSNQPQHF. The gene calls are TRBV30 and TRBJ1-5, with D perhaps matching TRBD1 (5 bases). This CDR3 region has 16 residues. CDR1 is GTSNPN and CDR2 is SVGIG in the germline V gene (reference sequence). V was shortened by 0 bases and J by 1 base, with 13 bases between the two germline ends.

The V gene is TRBV6-5, the J gene TRBJ2-2, with D unclear. Trimming left V 5 bases short and J 4 bases short, with 5 bases between. The CDR3 is made up of 12 amino acids. Germline CDR1 and CDR2: MNHEY and SVGAGI. The DNA for the CDR3 is TGTGCCAGCAGTCTAAGCACCGGGGAGCTGTTTTTT. Translation: CASSLSTGELFF.

On this clone: The same CDR3 arises from other DNA sequences in this sample as well. This chain uses TRBV6-5 with TRBJ1-1; D might be TRBD1 (5 bases). V was cut by 0 bases and J by 3 bases, with 11 bases left in between. Germline CDR1 is MNHEY and CDR2 is SVGAGI. This CDR3 has 15 amino acids. The DNA for the CDR3 is TGTGCCAGCAGTTACTCGAGGGCGGGGGACACTGAAGCTTTCTTT. Translated: CASSYSRAGDTEAFF.

J is TRBJ1-6 and V is TRBV19; no reliable D call. Trimming removed 0 bases at V and 7 bases at J, with 10 bases between. This CDR3 spans 15 amino acids. The V gene's germline CDR1 is LNHDA and CDR2 SQIVND (reference sequence). The CDR3 loop is CASSIDPRGNSPLHF. The CDR3 coding sequence is TGTGCCAGTAGTATAGATCCAAGAGGGAATTCACCCCTCCACTTT.

The V gene is TRBV7-8, the J gene TRBJ2-2, with TRBD1 matching 8 bases. This CDR3 has 15 amino acids. The trim removed 5 bases at V and 5 bases at J, leaving 7 bases unmatched. The germline V gene has CDR1 SGHVS and CDR2 FQNEAQ. This chain's CDR3 is CASSVKRTGTGELFF. CDR3 coding DNA: TGTGCCAGCAGCGTAAAAAGGACAGGGACCGGGGAGCTGTTTTTT.

This chain links TRBV9 with TRBJ2-3; TRBD1 might be the D (6 bases). This CDR3 is built from 15 residues. V was trimmed by 2 bases and J by 4 bases, leaving 14 bases between them. CDR1 and CDR2 from the germline V gene are SGDLS and YYNGEE. The chain's CDR3 is CASSVSQGPPDTQYF. The CDR3 nucleotides are TGTGCCAGCAGCGTGTCACAGGGCCCACCAGATACGCAGTATTTT.

The CDR3 DNA is TGTGCCAGCAGCTTATTGGGGGGTGGCGAGCAGTACTTC. Residues: CASSLLGGGEQYF. This chain uses TRBV7-2 with TRBJ2-7; weak D call: TRBD2 (6 bases). The CDR3 runs 13 residues. Trimming took 2 bases from V and 6 from J, leaving 11 bases between them. Germline CDR1 and CDR2: SGHTA and FQGNSA.

This chain joins TRBV15 and TRBJ2-3, with D possibly called TRBD1 or TRBD2 (6 bases each). In germline, CDR1 is LNHNV, CDR2 YYDKDF (reference sequence). The CDR3 is 19 amino acids. V lost 7 bases and J 3 bases, leaving 29 bases between the germline ends. CDR3 in DNA: TGTGCCACCATGGCGGGGATAGGGGGACATAAGAGAAGAACAGATACGCAGTATTTT. It encodes CATMAGIGGHKRRTDTQYF.

The chain couples TRBV4-1 to TRBJ1-5, with 7 bases identical to TRBD1. V lost 4 bases and J lost 0; bases outside the gene matches: 6. CDR3 length: 16 amino acids. Germline CDR1 and CDR2: MGHRA and YSYEKL. DNA for the CDR3: TGCGCCAGCAGCCCCGGGACAGCTTATAGCAATCAGCCCCAGCATTTT. Its protein is CASSPGTAYSNQPQHF.

The V and J genes are TRBV27 and TRBJ1-2; 7 nucleotides agree with TRBD1. The germline gives CDR1 MNHEY, CDR2 SMNVEV (reference sequence). The ends lost 6 bases at V and 1 base at J; junction bases unmatched: 8. The CDR3 covers 15 residues. The CDR3 region is CASREDRALNYGYTF. As DNA, the CDR3 is TGTGCCAGCAGAGAAGACAGGGCCCTTAACTATGGCTACACCTTC.

This clone appeared once. This chain joins TRBV27 and TRBJ1-2; D is unresolved. The V and J ends lost 6 bases and 0 bases respectively, with 8 bases between them. CDR1 and CDR2 (germline): MNHEY, SMNVEV (reference sequence). The CDR3 is made up of 13 amino acids. CDR3: CASSHSPNYGYTF. The CDR3 DNA follows: TGTGCCAGCAGCCACAGCCCTAACTATGGCTACACCTTC.

CDR3 coding DNA: TGTGCAAGTCGCCGGACCGGGACGGTCTCCTACGAGCAGTACTTC. This gives the protein CASRRTGTVSYEQYF. J is TRBJ2-7 and V is TRBV12-2. TRBV12-2 is shown as a pseudogene. The CDR3 is 15 amino acids.

A note on this clone: Sequence at one end of the junction differs from germline and may be a read error. CDR3 protein: CASRIGGPSNNEQFF. CDR3 in DNA: TGCGCCAGCAGGATAGGGGGCCCCTCCAACAATGAGCAGTTCTTC. The chain links TRBV5-1 to TRBJ2-1; 7 positions agree with TRBD1. The CDR3 runs 15 residues. Germline lookup yields CDR1 SGHRS and CDR2 YFSETQ.

The chain employs TRBV25-1 and TRBJ2-1, with D hard to call. This CDR3 contains 13 residues. Trimming took off 3 bases at V and 4 bases at J, with 7 bases between the two ends. In germline, CDR1 is MGHDK, CDR2 SYGVNS. DNA of the CDR3: TGTGCCAGCAGTGATCTTGGGTACAATGAGCAGTTCTTC. Amino acid sequence: CASSDLGYNEQFF.

V usage is TRBV27 and J usage is TRBJ1-5, with a weak D call TRBD1 (6 bases). The CDR3 spans 16 residues. V was clipped by 0 bases and J by 2 bases, with 11 bases between them. Germline CDR1 and CDR2: MNHEY and SMNVEV (reference sequence). This CDR3 is CASSLSQEGGNQPQHF. The CDR3 DNA sequence: TGTGCCAGCAGTTTATCTCAGGAGGGGGGCAATCAGCCCCAGCATTTT.

The V and J genes are TRBV9 and TRBJ2-2; no firm D call. Germline CDR1 SGDLS, CDR2 YYNGEE. The CDR3 covers 15 residues. Between the trimmed V and J ends, which lost 0 bases and 6 bases, there was a span of 12 bases. CDR3 coding DNA: TGTGCCAGCAGCGTAGGTGGGTCAGGCGCCGGGGAGCTGTTTTTT. It codes for CASSVGGSGAGELFF. Drawing the rest from reference TRBV9 and TRBJ2-2, the complete variable domain is DSGVTQTPKHLITATGQRVTLRCSPRSGDLSVYWYQQSLDQGLQFLIQYYNGEERAKGNILERFSAQQFPDLHSELNLSSLELGDSALYFCASSVGGSGAGELFFGEGSRLTVL.

This clone appeared a single time. The genes are TRBV5-4 and TRBJ1-1, with TRBD1 matching 7 bases. The CDR3 spans 16 residues. From germline, CDR1 is SGHNT and CDR2 YYREEE (reference sequence). V lost 2 bases and J lost 0; bases outside the gene matches: 7. The CDR3 reads CASSFRDSFMNTEAFF. The CDR3 bases are TGTGCCAGCAGCTTCAGGGACAGTTTCATGAACACTGAAGCTTTCTTT.

Written as DNA, the CDR3 is TGTGCCAGCAGCTTGGGGGCAAGAATGAACACTGAAGCTTTCTTT. Encoded protein: CASSLGARMNTEAFF. The J gene is TRBJ1-1, the V gene TRBV5-6; D remains ambiguous. Germline CDR1 is SGHDT and CDR2 is YYEEEE. This CDR3 comprises 15 residues. V gave up 0 bases and J gave up 0 bases, with 9 bases separating them.

The genes are TRBV19 and TRBJ2-4; the D call may be TRBD1 or TRBD2 (5 bases each). The germline V gene has CDR1 LNHDA and CDR2 SQIVND (reference sequence). V lost 1 base, J lost 2 bases, and 15 bases lay in between. The CDR3 spans 17 residues. CDR3 in DNA: TGTGCCAGTAGTATAGTGAAGGGGAGTGGGTCCAAAAACATTCAGTACTTC. Translated, it gives CASSIVKGSGSKNIQYF.

V and J are TRBV11-2 and TRBJ2-1; 8 bases match TRBD2. CDR1 is SGHAT, CDR2 FQNNGV, per germline. The CDR3 covers 15 residues. The V and J ends lost 7 bases and 7 bases, in that order; junction bases with no gene match: 12. CDR3 DNA: TGTGCCAGCAACCCAGCTCCGGGGGGGAAGAATGAGCAGTTCTTC. Amino acids: CASNPAPGGKNEQFF.

This clone was counted only a few times. The chain links TRBV5-1 to TRBJ2-7; D is unclear. Trimming pared 5 bases from V and 0 bases from J, leaving 15 bases between. CDR1 is SGHRS, CDR2 YFSETQ, per germline. CDR3 length equals 15 residues. CDR3 DNA: TGCGCCAGCAGACTGTGGAGTGTGAGCTCCTACGAGCAGTACTTC. Encoded protein: CASRLWSVSSYEQYF.